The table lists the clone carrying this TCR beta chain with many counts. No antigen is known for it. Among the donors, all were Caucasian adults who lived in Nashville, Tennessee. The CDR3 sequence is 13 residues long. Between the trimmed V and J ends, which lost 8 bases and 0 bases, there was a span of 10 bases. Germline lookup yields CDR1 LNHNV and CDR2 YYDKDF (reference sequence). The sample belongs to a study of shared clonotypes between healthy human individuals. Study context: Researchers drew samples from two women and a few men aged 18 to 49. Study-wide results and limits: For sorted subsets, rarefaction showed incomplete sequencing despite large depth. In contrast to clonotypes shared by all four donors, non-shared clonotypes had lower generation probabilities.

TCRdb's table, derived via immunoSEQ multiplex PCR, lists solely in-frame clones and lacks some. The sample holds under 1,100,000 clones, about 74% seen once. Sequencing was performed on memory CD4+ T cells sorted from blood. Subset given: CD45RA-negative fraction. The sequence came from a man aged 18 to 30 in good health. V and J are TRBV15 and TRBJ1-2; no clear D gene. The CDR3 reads CATQHRSNYGYTF. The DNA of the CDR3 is TGTGCCACCCAGCATAGGTCTAACTATGGCTACACCTTC.